These 20 T cell receptor beta chains originate from one sample sequenced in a study of blood T cell repertoires in COVID-19. The repertoire was sequenced with immunoSEQ multiplex PCR; TCRdb's copy has only in-frame clones and lacks some. Of approximately 200,000 clones detected, around four fifths appear once; the ten largest clones hold roughly 5.1%. Sample: peripheral blood. These receptors all come from a woman in her 30s with acute or convalescent COVID-19.

The chain has TRBV9 and TRBJ2-3; D might be TRBD2 (6 bases). Trimming removed 0 bases at V and 2 bases at J, with 10 bases between. The CDR3 contains 15 residues. From germline, CDR1 is SGDLS and CDR2 YYNGEE. The CDR3 loop is CASSVGAGNTDTQYF. CDR3 coding DNA: TGTGCCAGCAGCGTAGGGGCGGGGAACACAGATACGCAGTATTTT.

The rearrangement joins TRBV18 to TRBJ1-3; TRBD1 agrees at 7 bases. V trimming: 6 bases; J trimming: 0 bases; junction bases outside the gene matches: 2. CDR1 KGHSH and CDR2 LQKENI come from the germline V gene. The CDR3 totals 14 residues. Here the CDR3 reads CASSTGNSGNTIYF. CDR3 bases: TGTGCCAGCTCGACAGGGAACTCTGGAAACACCATATATTTT.

The chain couples TRBV6-5 to TRBJ1-1, with TRBD1 matching over 8 bases. The CDR3 spans 15 residues. J was trimmed by 4 bases and V by 6 bases; bases with no gene match: 10. CDR1 and CDR2 from the germline V gene are MNHEY and SVGAGI. The CDR3 is CASRPPQGVFTEAFF. The CDR3 nucleotides are TGTGCCAGCAGACCCCCACAGGGGGTATTCACTGAAGCTTTCTTT.

This chain links TRBV9 with TRBJ2-3; 10 bases map to TRBD2. CDR3 size: 16 residues. The junction had 2 bases not matched to a gene; V was cut back by 0 bases and J by 1 base. CDR1 SGDLS and CDR2 YYNGEE come from the germline V gene. In nucleotides, the CDR3 is TGTGCCAGCAGCGTAGCAGCGGGGGGGGGCACAGATACGCAGTATTTT. Translation: CASSVAAGGGTDTQYF.

This clone was seen only once. The chain uses TRBV11-2 and TRBJ2-3; a possible D gene is TRBD2 (5 bases). V was shortened by 4 bases and J by 0 bases, with 11 bases between the two germline ends. This CDR3 is 15 amino acids long. CDR1 is SGHAT, CDR2 FQNNGV, per germline. CDR3 nucleotide sequence: TGTGCCAGCAGCTACCGACGGGGTAGCACAGATACGCAGTATTTT. Its protein product is CASSYRRGSTDTQYF.

The chain uses TRBV5-4 and TRBJ1-4; the match to TRBD1 covers 7 bases. The V gene end was trimmed by 4 bases and the J gene end by 5 bases; junction bases not matched to a gene: 5. From germline, CDR1 is SGHNT and CDR2 YYREEE (reference sequence). This CDR3 region has 14 residues. The CDR3 spells CASSLPDRNEKLFF. The CDR3 nucleotides are TGTGCCAGCAGCCTCCCGGACAGGAATGAAAAACTGTTTTTT. The full variable domain, its missing parts supplied by reference TRBV5-4 and TRBJ1-4, is ETGVTQSPTHLIKTRGQQVTLRCSSQSGHNTVSWYQQALGQGPQFIFQYYREEENGRGNFPPRFSGLQFPNYSSELNVNALELDDSALYLCASSLPDRNEKLFFGSGTQLSVL.

This chain joins TRBV18 and TRBJ2-3; 8 nucleotides agree with TRBD1. Germline trimming cut 3 bases from V and 4 bases from J; bases unmatched to any gene: 9. Germline CDR1 and CDR2: KGHSH and LQKENI. This CDR3 comprises 16 residues. The CDR3 DNA sequence: TGTGCCAGCTCACCCTTCCGGGACAGGCCCCCAGATACGCAGTATTTT. It is translated as CASSPFRDRPPDTQYF.

The chain uses TRBV3-1 (or the pseudogene TRBV3-2) and TRBJ1-5; 7 bases map to TRBD1. This CDR3 contains 18 residues. With 2 bases clipped from V and 0 bases from J, the junction kept 10 bases outside the gene matches. CDR1 and CDR2 (germline): LGHDT, YNNKEL (reference sequence). CDR3 in DNA: TGTGCCAGCAGCCAATCCGGGGGACAGTTTTATAGCAATCAGCCCCAGCATTTT. Protein product: CASSQSGGQFYSNQPQHF.

CDR3 region: CASTIELILAGGIYNEQFF. Written as DNA, the CDR3 is TGTGCCAGCACCATTGAGCTTATTCTAGCGGGGGGAATTTACAATGAGCAGTTCTTC. The chain links TRBV7-9 to TRBJ2-1; 11 bases line up with TRBD2. From germline, CDR1 is SEHNR and CDR2 FQNEAQ (reference sequence). This CDR3 contains 19 residues. V lost 7 bases and J lost 4; bases outside the gene matches: 18.

The chain couples TRBV6-5 to TRBJ1-1; D is undetermined. CDR3 length: 13 residues. V was clipped by 6 bases and J by 11 bases, with 19 bases between them. Germline V CDR1 and CDR2: MNHEY, SVGAGI. The CDR3 sequence is CASSISISGEAFF. The CDR3 nucleotides read TGTGCCAGCAGCATAAGCATATCCGGGGAGGCTTTCTTT.

The chain uses TRBV11-3 and TRBJ2-1; 11 bases agree with TRBD1. Germline CDR1 is SGHNT and CDR2 is YENEEA. There are 16 residues in the CDR3. The ends lost 3 bases at V and 7 bases at J; junction bases unmatched: 8. For the CDR3, the DNA is TGTGCCAGCAGCTTTCACCGGGGACAGGGGGAAAATGAGCAGTTCTTC. This encodes CASSFHRGQGENEQFF.

The chain links TRBV27 to TRBJ2-7, with unresolved D. V dropped 4 bases and J dropped 4 bases, with 17 bases sitting between them. The germline gives CDR1 MNHEY, CDR2 SMNVEV (reference sequence). The CDR3 loop spans 15 amino acids. The CDR3 loop is CASSSLYGSPYEQYF. Here the CDR3 DNA reads TGTGCCAGCAGTTCTCTATACGGGTCTCCTTACGAGCAGTACTTC.

This clone was detected ten times or more. V usage is TRBV5-1 and J usage is TRBJ2-7; possible D gene TRBD2, 5 bases. V lost 7 bases and J 2 bases, leaving 13 bases between the germline ends. Germline CDR1 SGHRS, CDR2 YFSETQ. The CDR3 has 13 amino acids. The CDR3 nucleotides read TGCGCCAGCGCTGACGGACTTACCTACGAGCAGTACTTC. Protein: CASADGLTYEQYF.

The V gene is TRBV18, the J gene TRBJ1-4; D ambiguous. Germline CDR1 and CDR2: KGHSH and LQKENI. With 2 bases removed from V and 2 bases from J, the gap between germline ends came to 12 bases. CDR3 length: 16 amino acids. The CDR3 bases are TGTGCCAGCTCACCAGGCATTATTGCTACTAATGAAAAACTGTTTTTT. Translating gives CASSPGIIATNEKLFF. Full variable domain (rest looked up from reference TRBV18 and TRBJ1-4): NAGVMQNPRHLVRRRGQEARLRCSPMKGHSHVYWYRQLPEEGLKFMVYLQKENIIDESGMPKERFSAEFPKEGPSILRIQQVVRGDSAAYFCASSPGIIATNEKLFFGSGTQLSVL.

There are a few counts of this clone. The V call is TRBV24-1, the J call TRBJ2-1, with a possible D match to TRBD2 (6 bases). Trimming took off 9 bases at V and 8 bases at J, with 13 bases between the two ends. The CDR3 runs to 12 residues. The germline gives CDR1 KGHDR, CDR2 SFDVKD. CDR3 protein: CATGTFWDEQFF. The CDR3 DNA reads TGTGCCACCGGGACTTTTTGGGATGAGCAGTTCTTC.

V and J are TRBV7-2 and TRBJ1-4; D gene uncertain. Germline CDR1 reads SGHTA; CDR2 reads FQGNSA. The V end was cut by 5 bases, the J end by 7 bases, with 17 bases between. This CDR3 contains 15 residues. The CDR3 sequence: CASSQRTAAGEKLFF. The CDR3 DNA follows: TGTGCCAGCAGCCAAAGGACCGCGGCGGGTGAAAAACTGTTTTTT. Full variable domain (rest looked up from reference TRBV7-2 and TRBJ1-4): GAGVSQSPSNKVTEKGKDVELRCDPISGHTALYWYRQSLGQGLEFLIYFQGNSAPDKSGLPSDRFSAERTGGSVSTLTIQRTQQEDSAVYLCASSQRTAAGEKLFFGSGTQLSVL.

The chain is built from TRBV4-2 and TRBJ1-6, with 10 bases fitting TRBD1. The CDR3 totals 16 residues. CDR1 is LGHNA and CDR2 is YNFKEQ in the germline V gene. V shed 4 bases, J shed 9 bases, and the junction held 9 bases outside the gene matches. The CDR3 nucleotides are TGTGCCAGCAGCCGAGGGGGGGGACAGGGGAGTTCACCCCTCCACTTT. Protein product: CASSRGGGQGSSPLHF.

The V gene is TRBV29-1, the J gene TRBJ2-1; TRBD2 matches 7 bases. V was pared by 4 bases and J by 3 bases, with 3 bases of the junction left unmatched. The CDR3 covers 13 residues. The germline V gene has CDR1 SQVTM and CDR2 ANQGSEA. The CDR3 bases are TGCAGCGTTGGGGGGACTATCTACAATGAGCAGTTCTTC. This encodes CSVGGTIYNEQFF.

The chain couples TRBV5-8 to TRBJ2-5; TRBD2 might be the D (5 bases). Looked up from germline, CDR1 is SGHTS and CDR2 is YDEGEE. V was shortened by 0 bases and J by 8 bases, with 8 bases between the two germline ends. The CDR3 extends over 12 amino acids. The CDR3 nucleotides read TGTGCCAGCAGCTTGGTACTAGGAACCCAGTACTTC. Protein: CASSLVLGTQYF.

The chain has TRBV5-4 and TRBJ1-2, with 7 bases that match TRBD1. V shed 5 bases, J shed 7 bases, and the junction held 8 bases outside the gene matches. Germline V CDR1 and CDR2: SGHNT, YYREEE (reference sequence). This CDR3 region has 13 residues. The CDR3 here is CASSYDRESGYTF. CDR3 DNA sequence: TGTGCCAGCAGTTACGACAGGGAAAGTGGCTACACCTTC.